This TCR beta chain stems from a study of T cells in Graves' hyperthyroidism and ophthalmopathy. TCR beta CDR3 regions were amplified from RNA. TCR CDR3 regions were first amplified by RT-PCR with HTBI primers. TCRdb independently ran MiXCR on the multiplex PCR reads; one entry per CDR3 protein. The sample carries 300,000 to 450,000 distinct CDR3 sequences, 20% to 25% recorded once. Per the germline V gene, CDR1 is KGHDR and CDR2 is SFDVKD. CDR3 size: 11 residues. V lost 8 bases to trimming and J lost 4 bases, with 7 bases between them. The source is a man between 45 and 60 years old with Graves' hyperthyroidism. Sequenced sample: blood. The gene calls are TRBV24-1 and TRBJ1-1; D remains unclear. The CDR3 protein is CATTSGTEAFF. DNA for the CDR3: TGTGCCACCACCTCAGGCACTGAAGCTTTCTTT.